This passage covers 27 T cell receptor beta chains from one sample sequenced in a study of patients with pleural tuberculosis. TCRdb called the reads again in MiXCR, with one record for every CDR3 protein. The sample shows 45,000 to 60,000 distinct CDR3 sequences, 7.3% of them seen only once. The source is a human donor with pleural tuberculosis.

This clonotype is categorized as medium-sized. This chain connects TRBV28 to TRBJ1-1; D is possibly TRBD1 (5 bases). Trimming took off 3 bases at V and 1 base at J, with 9 bases between the two ends. The length of the CDR3 is 14 residues. Looked up from germline, CDR1 is MDHEN and CDR2 is SYDVKM. The CDR3 nucleotides are TGTGCCAGCAGTTTTCTCGGGGGGAACACTGAAGCTTTCTTT. Protein sequence: CASSFLGGNTEAFF.

This clonotype showed up many times. This chain links TRBV4-2 with TRBJ1-2, with D unclear. The V end lost 7 bases, the J end lost 2 bases, and 11 bases lay between the germline ends. Germline V gene sequence: CDR1 LGHNA, CDR2 YNFKEQ. This CDR3 has 13 amino acids. CDR3 DNA sequence: TGTGCCAGCACTTTGTCCGTGAACTATGGCTACACCTTC. Amino acids: CASTLSVNYGYTF.

There are a few counts of this clonotype. V usage is TRBV29-1 and J usage is TRBJ2-1; D not certain. CDR1 SQVTM and CDR2 ANQGSEA come from the germline V gene. The V gene lost 6 bases and the J gene lost 0 bases, with 9 bases spanning the gap. This CDR3 comprises 13 residues. Here the CDR3 reads CSVHLNSYNEQFF. CDR3 bases: TGCAGCGTCCACCTGAACTCCTACAATGAGCAGTTCTTC.

This clonotype was detected ten times or more. The chain joins TRBV19 to TRBJ2-3; 9 positions match TRBD1. In germline, CDR1 is LNHDA, CDR2 SQIVND (reference sequence). This CDR3 comprises 13 residues. The V segment lost 6 bases and the J segment 5 bases; nucleotides outside the gene matches: 3. DNA of the CDR3: TGTGCCAGTAGGACAGGGGGTCGAGATACGCAGTATTTT. This translates into CASRTGGRDTQYF.

Many counts were recorded for this clonotype. The rearrangement joins TRBV20-1 to TRBJ2-7; TRBD1 aligns across 9 bases. V dropped 2 bases and J dropped 6; count of bases not matched to a gene: 8. This CDR3 region has 14 residues. The germline CDR1 and CDR2 sequences are DFQATT and SNEGSKA (reference sequence). The CDR3 nucleotides are TGCAGTGCTAGACCCGGGACAGGGTCTATCGAGCAGTACTTC. This gives the protein CSARPGTGSIEQYF.

The chain has TRBV13 and TRBJ2-7, with D maybe TRBD1 (6 bases). This CDR3 contains 15 residues. The V gene lost 5 bases and the J gene lost 0 bases, with 14 bases spanning the gap. Germline V gives CDR1 PRHDT, CDR2 FYEKMQ (reference sequence). The CDR3, as DNA: TGTGCCAGCAGCCCCCGGTTACAGGGCTCCTACGAGCAGTACGTC. As protein: CASSPRLQGSYEQYV.

This clonotype showed up just once. The chain is built from TRBV5-1 and TRBJ1-2, with 10 bases aligning to TRBD1. Germline values: CDR1 SGHRS, CDR2 YFSETQ. The CDR3 spans 15 residues. Trimming cost V 2 bases and J 8 bases; bases outside gene matches: 9. The CDR3 sequence: CASSLHATGGEGYTF. CDR3 nucleotides: TGCGCCAGCAGCTTACACGCGACAGGGGGCGAGGGCTACACCTTC.

This clonotype was recorded at least ten times. CDR3 in DNA: TGTGCCACCAGTGATCCCGCGAACACTGAAGCTTTCTTT. It is translated as CATSDPANTEAFF. The genes are TRBV24-1 and TRBJ1-1; D not certain. The CDR3 is 13 amino acids. The germline V and J ends were trimmed by 3 bases and 1 base, with 5 bases remaining between them. CDR1 and CDR2 from the germline V gene are KGHDR and SFDVKD.

This clonotype was seen ten or more times. The chain recombines TRBV11-1 with TRBJ2-7; 7 positions agree with TRBD1. Germline V CDR1 and CDR2: SGHAT, FQDESV (reference sequence). This CDR3 comprises 15 residues. The V gene end was trimmed by 0 bases and the J gene end by 4 bases; junction bases not matched to a gene: 6. The CDR3 coding sequence is TGTGCCAGCAGCTTAGCTTGGACAGGCCCTTACGAGCAGTACGTC. Its protein is CASSLAWTGPYEQYV.

The chain is built from TRBV7-3 and TRBJ2-5; TRBD2 agrees at 8 bases. This CDR3 spans 15 amino acids. V shed 1 base, J shed 2 bases, and the junction held 3 bases outside the gene matches. CDR1 is SGHTA and CDR2 is FQGTGA in the germline V gene. The CDR3 loop is CASSLNSGTQETQYF. The CDR3 DNA sequence: TGTGCCAGCAGCTTAAATAGCGGGACACAAGAGACCCAGTACTTC.

This clonotype has a count of ten or more. This sequence joins TRBV28 and TRBJ2-3; 14 bases match TRBD2. This CDR3 is built from 17 residues. Germline trimming cut 4 bases from V and 1 base from J; bases unmatched to any gene: 4. Germline V lookup: CDR1 MDHEN, CDR2 SYDVKM. The CDR3 here is CASSSGLAGAGTDTQYF. Here the CDR3 DNA reads TGTGCCAGCAGTTCGGGACTAGCGGGAGCGGGCACAGATACGCAGTATTTT.

This clonotype was recorded many times. V and J are TRBV2 and TRBJ2-3; the D is unclear. V shed 5 bases and J shed 2 bases, with 8 bases lying between them. Germline assignment: CDR1 SNHLY and CDR2 FYNNEI. The CDR3 length is 13 residues. DNA for the CDR3: TGTGCCAGCAGTTTTGCCTTCACAGATACGCAGTATTTT. Translation gives CASSFAFTDTQYF.

At least ten counts were recorded for this clonotype. The CDR3 DNA reads TGTGCCAGCAGTTGGGGACTAGCGGGAGGGAATGAGCAGTTCTTC. As protein: CASSWGLAGGNEQFF. The chain uses TRBV12-3 or TRBV12-4 and TRBJ2-1, with 16 bases identical to TRBD2. The CDR3 sequence is 15 residues long. The J segment lost 7 bases and the V segment lost 4 bases, leaving 1 base of the junction unmatched.

This clonotype was observed at least ten times. This chain's CDR3 is CASSGTGALETQYF. CDR3 bases: TGTGCCAGTAGCGGGACAGGGGCCCTAGAGACCCAGTACTTC. V is TRBV19 and J is TRBJ2-5, with 10 positions matching TRBD1. The CDR3 runs 14 residues. Losses at the gene ends were 6 bases for V and 4 bases for J; bases not matched to a gene: 5. Germline V lookup: CDR1 LNHDA, CDR2 SQIVND (reference sequence).

This clonotype was observed a handful of times. The chain links TRBV11-1 to TRBJ1-2; TRBD1 matches 8 bases. The V and J ends lost 8 bases and 3 bases, in that order; junction bases with no gene match: 8. Germline values: CDR1 SGHAT, CDR2 FQDESV (reference sequence). This CDR3 has 14 amino acids. DNA of the CDR3: TGTGCCAGCTCCTCGACAGGGGAGGACTATGGCTACACCTTC. Translating it yields CASSSTGEDYGYTF.

The V and J genes are TRBV11-1 and TRBJ2-7; D call uncertain. From germline, CDR1 is SGHAT and CDR2 FQDESV (reference sequence). The CDR3 covers 11 residues. The V and J ends lost 5 bases and 2 bases respectively, with 4 bases between them. The CDR3 protein is CASSDPYEQYF. The DNA of the CDR3 is TGTGCCAGCAGCGACCCCTACGAGCAGTACTTC. Combining the CDR3 with reference TRBV11-1 and TRBJ2-7 gives the whole variable domain EAEVAQSPRYKITEKSQAVAFWCDPISGHATLYWYRQILGQGPELLVQFQDESVVDDSQLPKDRFSAERLKGVDSTLKIQPAELGDSAMYLCASSDPYEQYFGPGTRLTVT.

This clonotype occurred many times. This sequence joins TRBV25-1 and TRBJ1-5, with no clear D. V lost 5 bases and J 0 bases, leaving 5 bases between the germline ends. The CDR3 is 13 residues long. The germline gives CDR1 MGHDK, CDR2 SYGVNS. The CDR3 is CASSLHSNQPQHF. In DNA form, the CDR3 reads TGTGCCAGCAGTTTGCATAGCAATCAGCCCCAGCATTTT.

The chain has TRBV10-3 and TRBJ2-3; 8 nucleotides line up with TRBD1. The J segment lost 4 bases and the V segment lost 0 bases, leaving 3 bases of the junction unmatched. The germline gives CDR1 ENHRY, CDR2 SYGVKD. CDR3 length: 15 amino acids. In nucleotides, the CDR3 is TGTGCCATCAGTGAGTCCGACAGGGGCCCAGATACGCAGTATTTT. Residues: CAISESDRGPDTQYF.

This clonotype was counted ten times or more. The chain couples TRBV20-1 to TRBJ2-7; D uncertain. There are 12 residues in the CDR3. The germline V gene has CDR1 DFQATT and CDR2 SNEGSKA (reference sequence). V gave up 7 bases and J gave up 1 base, with 11 bases separating them. The chain's CDR3 is CSVWSSSYEQYF. The CDR3 coding sequence is TGCAGTGTATGGAGTTCGTCCTACGAGCAGTACTTC.

This sequence joins TRBV19 and TRBJ2-1, with 12 bases aligning to TRBD2. Germline-derived CDR1 and CDR2 are LNHDA and SQIVND (reference sequence). The J segment lost 7 bases and the V segment lost 3 bases, leaving 7 bases of the junction unmatched. CDR3 size: 16 residues. The CDR3 loop is CASSISLAGGLNEQFF. The CDR3 DNA follows: TGTGCCAGTAGTATTTCACTAGCGGGAGGTCTGAATGAGCAGTTCTTC.

This clonotype showed up many times. The rearrangement uses TRBV12-3 or TRBV12-4 and TRBJ2-7; D is unresolved. The CDR3 length is 15 residues. V was shortened by 7 bases and J by 0 bases, with 16 bases between the two germline ends. CDR3 DNA: TGTGCCAGCACTCTCTCAGTACCAAGCTCCTACGAGCAGTACGTC. It codes for CASTLSVPSSYEQYV.

This clonotype was observed a handful of times. The CDR3 sequence is CASSLISPGEQYF. Here the CDR3 DNA reads TGTGCCAGCAGCTTAATCAGCCCCGGCGAGCAGTACTTC. This chain uses TRBV7-3 with TRBJ2-7; D is uncertain. Trimming took 1 base from V and 6 from J, leaving 10 bases between them. CDR1 SGHTA and CDR2 FQGTGA come from the germline V gene. The CDR3 has 13 residues.

This clonotype was recorded at least ten times. This chain joins TRBV28 and TRBJ1-1, with a weak D call TRBD1 (6 bases). Per germline, CDR1 MDHEN and CDR2 SYDVKM. The CDR3 runs 14 residues. V lost 6 bases and J lost 3, with 14 bases in between. Here the CDR3 DNA reads TGTGCCAGCAGCACGCCGGACAGCTACACTGAAGCTTTCTTT. This codes for CASSTPDSYTEAFF.

This clonotype was detected ten times or more. The chain joins TRBV4-2 to TRBJ1-1, with D perhaps matching TRBD1 (5 bases). V lost 4 bases and J lost 0, with 9 bases in between. Germline loops: CDR1 LGHNA, CDR2 YNFKEQ. CDR3 length equals 14 residues. The CDR3 reads CASSPQGVNTEAFF. The CDR3 nucleotides read TGTGCCAGCAGCCCCCAAGGGGTGAACACTGAAGCTTTCTTT.

To note about this clonotype: A read error may be the cause here, since a much bigger clone is one base away. The V and J genes are TRBV18 and TRBJ1-1; no reliable D call. CDR3 length: 15 amino acids. Germline CDR1 is KGHSH and CDR2 is LQKENI. CDR3 in DNA: TGTGCCAGCTCACCACGGGCAGTTATGAACACTGAAGCTTGCTTT. Protein: CASSPRAVMNTEACF.

This clonotype was detected many times. The chain is built from TRBV12-3 or TRBV12-4 and TRBJ1-2; D might be TRBD1 (6 bases). The V end lost 6 bases, the J end lost 7 bases, and 21 bases lay between the germline ends. CDR3 length equals 15 residues. The CDR3 DNA reads TGTGCCAGCAGCCCCCCCTATTCTGGACAGTCTGGCTACACCTTC. It is translated as CASSPPYSGQSGYTF.

Note on this clonotype: Just one base apart from a much larger clone, this may be a read error. The rearrangement links TRBV28 to TRBJ1-2; D is undetermined. CDR1 and CDR2 (germline): MDHEN, SYDVKM. The CDR3 extends over 12 amino acids. V shed 5 bases and J shed 4 bases, with 8 bases lying between them. Here the CDR3 reads CASSPYAYGYTF. The CDR3 DNA sequence: TGTGCCAGCAGTCCCTACGCCTATGGCTACACCTTC.